A single sample gave rise to the 5 T cell receptor beta chains below, sequenced in a study of blood T cell repertoires in COVID-19. Only in-frame clones appear in the TCRdb table, and some are missing; sequencing was by immunoSEQ multiplex PCR. This sample has 70,000 or so clones, with about 69% found just once. The sample consisted of peripheral blood. All receptors come from a man in his 70s with acute or convalescent COVID-19.

This rearrangement joins TRBV9 to TRBJ2-5; D might be TRBD2 (6 bases). Trimming stripped 4 bases from V and 2 bases from J, with 9 bases between. CDR3 length: 13 amino acids. Germline-derived CDR1 and CDR2 are SGDLS and YYNGEE. The CDR3 loop reads CASSPGGQETQYF. CDR3 sequence (DNA): TGTGCCAGCAGCCCCGGAGGGCAAGAGACCCAGTACTTC.

This sequence joins TRBV15 and TRBJ1-4, with D unclear. In germline, CDR1 is LNHNV, CDR2 YYDKDF (reference sequence). V was shortened by 7 bases and J by 5 bases, with 14 bases between the two germline ends. The CDR3 contains 14 residues. The CDR3 is CATTPEVRNEKLFF. In DNA, the CDR3 is TGTGCCACCACCCCGGAGGTCAGGAATGAAAAACTGTTTTTT.

The rearrangement joins TRBV6-2 or TRBV6-3 to TRBJ2-5; TRBD2 matches 10 bases. The germline V gene has CDR1 MNHEY and CDR2 SVGEGT. V gave up 6 bases and J gave up 5 bases; unmatched junction bases: 6. The CDR3 sequence is 14 residues long. CDR3 region: CASSLAGGLETQYF. DNA of the CDR3: TGTGCCAGCAGCTTAGCGGGAGGTTTGGAGACCCAGTACTTC.

The chain links TRBV24-1 to TRBJ2-3; D is unclear. Looked up from germline, CDR1 is KGHDR and CDR2 is SFDVKD. The CDR3 runs 14 residues. V lost 6 bases and J 2 bases, leaving 11 bases between the germline ends. This CDR3 reads CATSPSVTTDTQYF. The CDR3 DNA reads as TGTGCCACCAGTCCCAGCGTCACCACAGATACGCAGTATTTT.

The genes are TRBV5-1 and TRBJ2-2; no clear D gene. The CDR3 is made up of 11 amino acids. The germline V gene has CDR1 SGHRS and CDR2 YFSETQ. V was pared by 2 bases and J by 7 bases, with 3 bases between. CDR3 nucleotides: TGCGCCAGCAGCTTCGGCGGGGAGCTGTTTTTT. It yields the protein CASSFGGELFF.